These 17 T cell receptor beta chains originate from one sample sequenced in a study of cytomegalovirus exposure and HLA in healthy donors. PCR used 60 Vbeta primers and 13 Jbeta primers. The protocol was immunoSEQ multiplex PCR, while the TCRdb copy is restricted to in-frame clones and leaves out a portion. The table records 250,000 to 350,000 clones, about 80% of them present only once. The sequencing sample was made of PBMCs. Source of these receptors: a girl between 2 and 10 years old in good health and CMV-seronegative.

The genes are TRBV7-3 and TRBJ2-3; possibly TRBD2 for D (6 bases). Between the trimmed V and J ends, which lost 2 bases and 6 bases, there was a span of 12 bases. Looked up from germline, CDR1 is SGHTA and CDR2 is FQGTGA. CDR3 length equals 14 residues. CDR3 in amino acids: CASSLVSLADTQYF. The CDR3 bases are TGTGCCAGCAGCTTAGTTAGCCTAGCGGATACGCAGTATTTT.

This clone is a singleton in its sample. This chain uses TRBV29-1 with TRBJ2-7; 7 bases are a match to TRBD1. Per the germline V gene, CDR1 is SQVTM and CDR2 is ANQGSEA. J lost 2 bases, V lost 0 bases, and 7 bases had no gene match. The CDR3 has 15 residues. The CDR3 spells CSVEDQRGLAYEQYF. The CDR3, as DNA: TGCAGCGTTGAAGATCAAAGGGGGCTGGCCTACGAGCAGTACTTC.

The chain couples TRBV5-1 to TRBJ2-1; tentative D call: TRBD1 (5 bases). The CDR3 is 13 residues long. V lost 4 bases, J lost 5 bases, and 10 bases lay in between. Germline CDR1 is SGHRS and CDR2 is YFSETQ. CDR3 coding DNA: TGCGCCAGCAGCGAAGACAGAAACAATGAGCAGTTCTTC. This codes for CASSEDRNNEQFF.

This clone was observed a handful of times. CDR3 protein: CASSLAYRMETQYF. CDR3 DNA sequence: TGTGCCAGCAGCTTAGCCTACAGGATGGAGACCCAGTACTTC. The V call is TRBV7-6, the J call TRBJ2-5, with D maybe TRBD1 (5 bases). CDR1 is SGHVS, CDR2 FNYEAQ, per germline. Trimming cost V 0 bases and J 5 bases, with 10 bases left between them. The CDR3 loop spans 14 amino acids.

The chain is built from TRBV4-1 and TRBJ2-2; 14 positions match TRBD2. The CDR3 length is 18 residues. V lost 3 bases and J lost 4; bases outside the gene matches: 7. Germline-derived CDR1 and CDR2 are MGHRA and YSYEKL. The CDR3 coding sequence is TGCGCCAGCAGCCACCTAGGACTAGCGGGGGGTGTCACCGGGGAGCTGTTTTTT. Encoded protein: CASSHLGLAGGVTGELFF.

This chain's CDR3 is CASSPGLQITDTQYF. Here the CDR3 DNA reads TGTGCCAGCAGCCCGGGACTACAAATCACAGATACGCAGTATTTT. The J gene is TRBJ2-3, the V gene TRBV11-2; TRBD2 aligns across 7 bases. The trim removed 5 bases at V and 2 bases at J, leaving 7 bases unmatched. Germline CDR1 and CDR2: SGHAT and FQNNGV. The CDR3 is 15 amino acids.

The J gene is TRBJ2-6, the V gene TRBV7-2; no clear D gene. The germline gives CDR1 SGHTA, CDR2 FQGNSA. This CDR3 has 17 residues. V lost 1 base to trimming and J lost 2 bases, with 12 bases between them. CDR3: CASSLGPGRTGANVLTF. DNA of the CDR3: TGTGCCAGCAGCTTAGGGCCAGGAAGGACTGGGGCCAACGTCCTGACTTTC.

This clone was picked up a small number of times. The V gene is TRBV6-5, the J gene TRBJ1-2; 7 bases align to TRBD1. CDR3 size: 14 residues. Per germline, CDR1 MNHEY and CDR2 SVGAGI. Germline trimming cut 5 bases from V and 4 bases from J; bases unmatched to any gene: 7. DNA for the CDR3: TGTGCCAGCAGTGAGGGCGGGACAGTCTATGGCTACACCTTC. Encoded protein: CASSEGGTVYGYTF.

V gene TRBV10-3 combines with J gene TRBJ2-5; 9 bases are shared with TRBD2. CDR3 size: 13 residues. Germline V gene lookup returns CDR1 ENHRY and CDR2 SYGVKD. Trimming removed 8 bases from V and 5 bases from J; junction bases left unmatched: 6. The CDR3 nucleotides are TGTGCCATCGAAGGGGCGGGAGGGGAGACCCAGTACTTC. It codes for CAIEGAGGETQYF.

This clone was seen a single time. The V and J genes are TRBV7-9 and TRBJ1-1; possible D gene TRBD1, 6 bases. This CDR3 is built from 18 residues. Looked up from germline, CDR1 is SEHNR and CDR2 is FQNEAQ (reference sequence). Trimming pared 5 bases from V and 0 bases from J, leaving 22 bases between. CDR3 sequence: CASSKVVRLGAMNTEAFF. DNA of the CDR3: TGTGCCAGCAGCAAAGTAGTTCGGTTGGGGGCCATGAACACTGAAGCTTTCTTT.

The chain is built from TRBV4-1 and TRBJ2-5; D is perhaps TRBD2 (5 bases). This CDR3 spans 15 amino acids. The V end lost 0 bases, the J end lost 3 bases, and 11 bases lay between the germline ends. Germline V gene sequence: CDR1 MGHRA, CDR2 YSYEKL. DNA for the CDR3: TGCGCCAGCAGCCAAGATCCTAGCTCTAAAGAGACCCAGTACTTC. It yields the protein CASSQDPSSKETQYF.

The rearrangement links TRBV5-1 to TRBJ2-1; tentatively, D is TRBD2 (7 bases). V lost 0 bases and J lost 6, with 16 bases in between. In germline, CDR1 is SGHRS, CDR2 YFSETQ. The CDR3 has 16 amino acids. The DNA for the CDR3 is TGCGCCAGCAGCTTGGACGAGGGAGGGGGAGTCAATGAGCAGTTCTTC. Amino acids: CASSLDEGGGVNEQFF.

The V gene is TRBV4-2, the J gene TRBJ1-2; TRBD1 matches 7 bases. In germline, CDR1 is LGHNA, CDR2 YNFKEQ. The CDR3 spans 18 residues. Trimming at V came to 0 bases and at J to 9 bases, leaving 19 bases not matched to a gene. The CDR3 DNA reads TGTGCCAGCAGCCAAGATTTTCGAGTCGGACAGGTTGCAGGAAGCTACACCTTC. Amino acid sequence: CASSQDFRVGQVAGSYTF.

The V and J genes are TRBV28 and TRBJ1-2; 7 bases map to TRBD1. The V gene end was trimmed by 1 base and the J gene end by 4 bases; junction bases not matched to a gene: 15. The germline gives CDR1 MDHEN, CDR2 SYDVKM. CDR3 length equals 18 residues. The DNA for the CDR3 is TGTGCCAGCAGTTTATCGGGGACAGTCTCTTACACCTTCTATGGCTACACCTTC. Translating gives CASSLSGTVSYTFYGYTF.

The chain recombines TRBV5-1 with TRBJ1-1; 7 bases line up with TRBD1. This CDR3 contains 14 residues. V was clipped by 0 bases and J by 3 bases; unmatched bases: 2. Germline CDR1 SGHRS, CDR2 YFSETQ. The CDR3 DNA reads as TGCGCCAGCAGCTTGGGACAGGGCTACACTGAAGCTTTCTTT. Amino acids: CASSLGQGYTEAFF. Based on the CDR3 plus reference TRBV5-1 and TRBJ1-1, the full variable domain is KAGVTQTPRYLIKTRGQQVTLSCSPISGHRSVSWYQQTPGQGLQFLFEYFSETQRNKGNFPGRFSGRQFSNSRSEMNVSTLELGDSALYLCASSLGQGYTEAFFGQGTRLTVV.

The gene calls are TRBV27 and TRBJ2-6; 7 positions agree with TRBD1. There are 15 residues in the CDR3. With V trimmed by 6 bases and J by 2 bases, 4 bases remained unmatched. Per germline, CDR1 MNHEY and CDR2 SMNVEV (reference sequence). The DNA for the CDR3 is TGTGCCAGCAGCCGAGGGGGCACTGGGGCCAACGTCCTGACTTTC. It translates to CASSRGGTGANVLTF.

The rearrangement links TRBV25-1 to TRBJ1-4; 8 bases are shared with TRBD1. V lost 3 bases, J lost 10 bases, and 10 bases stayed unmatched. Germline V gives CDR1 MGHDK, CDR2 SYGVNS. CDR3 length: 15 amino acids. CDR3 in DNA: TGTGCCAGCAGTGAGCGAAGACCAGGGGGCTTAAAACTGTTTTTT. Translating it yields CASSERRPGGLKLFF.